This entry is about one TCR beta chain. Its antigen is not known. Sequenced by immunoSEQ multiplex PCR; TCRdb stores in-frame clones only, minus some. Of 30,000 or so clones listed, 82% are singletons. These data come from a study of Tregs in tolerant kidney transplant recipients. Study observations and caveats: No direct test of biological reproducibility was done here.

Trimming removed 4 bases from V and 8 bases from J; junction bases left unmatched: 8. The CDR3 runs to 14 residues. CDR1 and CDR2 from the germline V gene are MNHNY and SVGAGI (reference sequence). Material for sequencing was Tregs from blood cultured with allogeneic cells. This receptor was obtained from a human donor in good health. The rearrangement uses TRBV6-6 and TRBJ1-3; 7 nucleotides line up with TRBD1. In DNA form, the CDR3 reads TGTGCCAGCAGTTCCCCGGACAGGAGCGACACCATATATTTT. Encoded protein: CASSSPDRSDTIYF.